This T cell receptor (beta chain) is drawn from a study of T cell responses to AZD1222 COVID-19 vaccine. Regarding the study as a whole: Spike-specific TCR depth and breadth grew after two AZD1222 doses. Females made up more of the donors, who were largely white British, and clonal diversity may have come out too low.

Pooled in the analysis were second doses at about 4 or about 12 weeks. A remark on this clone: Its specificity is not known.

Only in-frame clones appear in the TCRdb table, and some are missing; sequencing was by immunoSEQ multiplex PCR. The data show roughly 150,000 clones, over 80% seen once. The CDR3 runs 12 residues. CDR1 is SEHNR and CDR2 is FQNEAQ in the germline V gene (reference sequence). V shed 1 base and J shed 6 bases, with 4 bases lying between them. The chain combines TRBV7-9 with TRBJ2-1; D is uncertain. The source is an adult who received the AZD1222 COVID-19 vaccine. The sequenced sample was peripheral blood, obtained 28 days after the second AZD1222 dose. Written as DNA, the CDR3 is TGTGCCAGCAGCTTAGAGACCAATGAGCAGTTCTTC. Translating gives CASSLETNEQFF.